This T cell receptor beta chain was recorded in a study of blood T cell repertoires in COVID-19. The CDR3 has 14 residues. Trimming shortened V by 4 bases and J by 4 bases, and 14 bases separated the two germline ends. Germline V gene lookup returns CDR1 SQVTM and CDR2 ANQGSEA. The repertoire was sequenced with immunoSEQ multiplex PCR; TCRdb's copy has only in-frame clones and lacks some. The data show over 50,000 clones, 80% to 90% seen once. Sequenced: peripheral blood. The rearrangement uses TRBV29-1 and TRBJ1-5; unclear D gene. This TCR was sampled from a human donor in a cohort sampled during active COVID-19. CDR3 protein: CSVGSLGSNQPQHF. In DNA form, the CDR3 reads TGCAGCGTTGGCAGCTTGGGCTCAAATCAGCCCCAGCATTTT. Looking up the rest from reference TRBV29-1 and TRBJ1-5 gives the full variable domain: SAVISQKPSRDICQRGTSLTIQCQVDSQVTMMFWYRQQPGQSLTLIATANQGSEATYESGFVIDKFPISRPNLTFSTLTVSNMSPEDSSIYLCSVGSLGSNQPQHFGDGTRLSIL.